This T cell receptor beta chain came from a study of blood T cell repertoires in COVID-19. Generated by immunoSEQ multiplex PCR, the TCRdb table keeps only in-frame clones and is missing some. The repertoire includes tens of thousands of clones, roughly four fifths of them detected once, and 3% to 4.5% sits in the top ten. Trimming cost V 6 bases and J 8 bases, with 19 bases left between them. This CDR3 has 14 amino acids. Germline V gene sequence: CDR1 SNHLY, CDR2 FYNNEI. The material sequenced was peripheral blood. This sequence was found in a man between 45 and 60 years old with acute or convalescent COVID-19. This chain links TRBV2 with TRBJ1-2; D perhaps matches TRBD1 (5 bases). The CDR3 DNA reads as TGTGCCAGCAGGGAGGGGCGGGGGAGGCTCGGCTACACCTTC. This codes for CASREGRGRLGYTF.